The 24 T cell receptor beta chains presented below share a single source sample, sequenced in a study of CD8+ T cells in alopecia areata. It was cDNA, reverse transcribed from extracted RNA, that served as the sequencing template. Profiled with immunoSEQ multiplex PCR; TCRdb holds only in-frame clones, not every one. The sample has about 180,000 clones, more than 60% seen once; the top ten hold 1.7%. The sample consisted of CD4+ T cells sorted from blood, taken at week 0. The receptors shown here come from a human donor with alopecia areata.

This clone was counted a few times. The CDR3 reads CASSTTGSRYTF. The CDR3 DNA sequence: TGTGCCAGTAGTACAACAGGGTCTCGCTACACCTTC. This chain connects TRBV19 to TRBJ1-2, with a possible D match to TRBD1 (6 bases). Germline CDR1 reads LNHDA; CDR2 reads SQIVND (reference sequence). V was shortened by 4 bases and J by 9 bases, with 12 bases between the two germline ends. This CDR3 has 12 residues.

The rearrangement joins TRBV6-1 to TRBJ1-5; D gene unclear. Trimming pared 6 bases from V and 5 bases from J, leaving 11 bases between. Germline V gene sequence: CDR1 MNHNS, CDR2 SASEGT. The CDR3 covers 13 residues. DNA of the CDR3: TGTGCCAGCAGGGAGACGACCGATCAGCCCCAGCATTTT. It specifies CASRETTDQPQHF.

The chain has TRBV29-1 and TRBJ1-2; 9 nucleotides line up with TRBD1. V shed 0 bases and J 8 bases; nucleotides not matched to a gene: 7. Germline assignment: CDR1 SQVTM and CDR2 ANQGSEA. CDR3 length: 14 amino acids. DNA for the CDR3: TGCAGCGTTGAAGAAATTCGGACAGGGGACGGCTACACCTTC. This encodes CSVEEIRTGDGYTF.

This clone was seen just once. The rearrangement joins TRBV30 to TRBJ1-2; D might be TRBD1 (5 bases). Trimming pared 2 bases from V and 4 bases from J, leaving 11 bases between. CDR3 length: 13 residues. CDR1 GTSNPN and CDR2 SVGIG come from the germline V gene (reference sequence). The DNA of the CDR3 is TGTGCCTGGAGTTCTCAGGGTGTCTATGGCTACACCTTC. This encodes CAWSSQGVYGYTF.

The rearrangement uses TRBV5-6 and TRBJ1-1, with D possibly matching TRBD1 (6 bases). Trimming pared 2 bases from V and 6 bases from J, leaving 11 bases between. The CDR3 runs to 13 residues. The germline V gene has CDR1 SGHDT and CDR2 YYEEEE. The chain's CDR3 is CASSLADSSEAFF. The DNA for the CDR3 is TGTGCCAGCAGCTTAGCGGACAGCTCTGAAGCTTTCTTT.

The table lists this clone with a few counts. This chain connects TRBV29-1 to TRBJ2-5; D ambiguous. CDR1 and CDR2 (germline): SQVTM, ANQGSEA. The CDR3 has 12 amino acids. Trimming shortened V by 7 bases and J by 5 bases, and 14 bases separated the two germline ends. DNA for the CDR3: TGCAGCGGGTATGAGAGGTCTGAGACCCAGTACTTC. Protein: CSGYERSETQYF.

The V and J genes are TRBV18 and TRBJ1-2, with 7 nucleotides matching TRBD1. With 5 bases clipped from V and 4 bases from J, the junction kept 7 bases outside the gene matches. This CDR3 has 14 amino acids. Per germline, CDR1 KGHSH and CDR2 LQKENI. The CDR3 DNA sequence: TGTGCCAGCTCATCGAAGACAGGGTCCTATGGCTACACCTTC. This translates into CASSSKTGSYGYTF.

Only a few counts were recorded for this clone. The V gene is TRBV20-1, the J gene TRBJ1-2; no clear D gene. The CDR3 has 11 residues. Deletions cut 0 bases from V and 8 bases from J, with 7 bases between. Germline V gives CDR1 DFQATT, CDR2 SNEGSKA (reference sequence). CDR3 nucleotides: TGCAGTGCTAGAGATTACCAGGGCTACACCTTC. This encodes CSARDYQGYTF.

The chain joins TRBV5-1 to TRBJ2-5; TRBD1 aligns across 8 bases. The CDR3 contains 15 residues. The V segment lost 4 bases and the J segment 4 bases; nucleotides outside the gene matches: 9. The germline CDR1 and CDR2 sequences are SGHRS and YFSETQ. CDR3 residues: CASSTGTGVGETQYF. The CDR3, as DNA: TGCGCCAGCAGCACCGGGACAGGAGTCGGAGAGACCCAGTACTTC.

This clone was observed once. This chain's CDR3 is CASSLVGQGVPEAFF. The CDR3 nucleotides read TGTGCCAGCAGCTTGGTGGGACAGGGGGTACCTGAAGCTTTCTTT. The rearrangement joins TRBV5-6 to TRBJ1-1; TRBD1 matches at 11 bases. V shed 0 bases and J 6 bases; nucleotides not matched to a gene: 4. Germline V gene sequence: CDR1 SGHDT, CDR2 YYEEEE. This CDR3 is 15 amino acids long.

As to this clone: The CDR3 end shows no conserved phenylalanine or tryptophan, and so a read error is likely. Because the CDR3's place on the DNA is in doubt, the DNA is left out and the CDR3 is given as listed by TCRdb. This chain connects TRBV30 to TRBJ2-7; TRBD1 reflects the table's D call only, with no check against the DNA. Germline CDR1 reads GTSNPN; CDR2 reads SVGIG (reference sequence). The CDR3 spans 12 residues, counting both ends. The CDR3 loop is CAWSDLHRHQKL.

This clone was detected only a few times. The chain has TRBV9 and TRBJ1-1; TRBD1 aligns across 12 bases. The J segment lost 3 bases and the V segment lost 0 bases, leaving 6 bases of the junction unmatched. Germline CDR1 and CDR2: SGDLS and YYNGEE. This CDR3 has 17 amino acids. The CDR3 DNA is TGTGCCAGCAGCGTAGCGGGACAGGGGGCGGTTGACACTGAAGCTTTCTTT. Protein sequence: CASSVAGQGAVDTEAFF.

The chain recombines TRBV27 with TRBJ1-5; 8 bases map to TRBD1. From germline, CDR1 is MNHEY and CDR2 SMNVEV (reference sequence). Losses at the gene ends were 5 bases for V and 0 bases for J; bases not matched to a gene: 9. CDR3 length: 17 amino acids. The CDR3 loop reads CASSPYRQGNSNQPQHF. In nucleotides, the CDR3 is TGTGCCAGCAGTCCTTACCGACAGGGGAATAGCAATCAGCCCCAGCATTTT.

The chain combines TRBV4-3 with TRBJ1-5, with D unclear. CDR1 LGHNA and CDR2 YSLEER come from the germline V gene. The CDR3 consists of 14 residues. The V end was cut by 0 bases, the J end by 8 bases, with 11 bases between. The DNA for the CDR3 is TGCGCCAGCAGCCAAGATTGGAGAAAGGAGCCCCAGCATTTT. Protein: CASSQDWRKEPQHF.

This chain uses TRBV9 with TRBJ1-1, with D unclear. CDR1 and CDR2 from the germline V gene are SGDLS and YYNGEE. V lost 0 bases, J lost 2 bases, and 5 bases lay in between. This CDR3 is 13 amino acids long. CDR3 nucleotide sequence: TGTGCCAGCAGCGTAGCCGATAACACTGAAGCTTTCTTT. It codes for CASSVADNTEAFF. Drawing the rest from reference TRBV9 and TRBJ1-1, the complete variable domain is DSGVTQTPKHLITATGQRVTLRCSPRSGDLSVYWYQQSLDQGLQFLIQYYNGEERAKGNILERFSAQQFPDLHSELNLSSLELGDSALYFCASSVADNTEAFFGQGTRLTVV.

This clone was observed a single time. The chain uses TRBV30 and TRBJ1-1; tentatively, D is TRBD1 (5 bases). Per germline, CDR1 GTSNPN and CDR2 SVGIG (reference sequence). Trimming removed 5 bases at V and 0 bases at J, with 10 bases between. The CDR3 is 13 amino acids. CDR3 residues: CAWDGGMNTEAFF. Here the CDR3 DNA reads TGTGCCTGGGACGGGGGTATGAACACTGAAGCTTTCTTT.

The V gene is TRBV29-1, the J gene TRBJ1-3; tentatively, D is TRBD1 (6 bases). The V end lost 7 bases, the J end lost 4 bases, and 17 bases lay between the germline ends. Per the germline V gene, CDR1 is SQVTM and CDR2 is ANQGSEA. The CDR3 totals 14 residues. Here the CDR3 DNA reads TGCAGCGCCCAGGGGATGGTGGCGGGAAACACCATATATTTT. Amino acids: CSAQGMVAGNTIYF.

There are many counts of this clone. In DNA, the CDR3 is TGCGCCAGCAGCTTGGTGGGGGCCGGGGGCTCCTACAATGAGCAGTTCTTC. It is translated as CASSLVGAGGSYNEQFF. This sequence joins TRBV5-1 and TRBJ2-1, with D perhaps assigned TRBD1 or TRBD2 (6 bases each). The germline gives CDR1 SGHRS, CDR2 YFSETQ. V was cut by 0 bases and J by 0 bases, with 13 bases left in between. The CDR3 is made up of 17 amino acids.

V gene TRBV15 combines with J gene TRBJ2-5; 8 positions agree with TRBD2. Unmatched junction bases numbered 1, after V lost 0 bases and J lost 4 bases. Germline V gene lookup returns CDR1 LNHNV and CDR2 YYDKDF (reference sequence). There are 14 residues in the CDR3. CDR3 DNA: TGTGCCACCAGCAGAGAGGGACTAGGAGAGACCCAGTACTTC. Translation: CATSREGLGETQYF.

V and J are TRBV7-8 and TRBJ2-7; tentatively, D is TRBD1 or TRBD2 (5 bases each). V dropped 7 bases and J dropped 3 bases, with 13 bases sitting between them. CDR1 SGHVS and CDR2 FQNEAQ come from the germline V gene. The CDR3 covers 13 residues. The CDR3 loop is CASMGEWSYEQYF. CDR3 nucleotide sequence: TGTGCCAGCATGGGGGAATGGAGCTACGAGCAGTACTTC.

The gene calls are TRBV2 and TRBJ2-2; 9 nucleotides line up with TRBD1. Germline CDR1 reads SNHLY; CDR2 reads FYNNEI. V was clipped by 6 bases and J by 7 bases; unmatched bases: 6. This CDR3 comprises 14 residues. For the CDR3, the DNA is TGTGCCAGCAGCGAGGGACAGGGTATCGGGGAGCTGTTTTTT. This gives the protein CASSEGQGIGELFF.

This clone was detected only a few times. V is TRBV30 and J is TRBJ2-5; D gene uncertain. The V and J ends lost 5 bases and 3 bases respectively, with 10 bases between them. The CDR3 spans 12 residues. The V gene's germline CDR1 is GTSNPN and CDR2 SVGIG (reference sequence). CDR3 protein: CAWGNSEETQYF. As DNA, the CDR3 is TGTGCCTGGGGAAACAGTGAAGAGACCCAGTACTTC. The variable domain in full, with the rest retrieved from reference TRBV30 and TRBJ2-5, is SQTIHQWPATLVQPVGSPLSLECTVEGTSNPNLYWYRQAAGRGLQLLFYSVGIGQISSEVPQNLSASRPQDRQFILSSKKLLLSDSGFYLCAWGNSEETQYFGPGTRLLVL.

This rearrangement joins TRBV29-1 to TRBJ2-1; D gene uncertain. This CDR3 region has 13 residues. Germline V gene data show CDR1 as SQVTM and CDR2 as ANQGSEA. Trimming removed 3 bases from V and 4 bases from J, with 10 bases in between. CDR3 coding DNA: TGCAGCGTTGAGTCTATGGGATACAATGAGCAGTTCTTC. Its translation: CSVESMGYNEQFF.

The chain is built from TRBV10-3 and TRBJ2-2, with D possibly being TRBD2 (5 bases). Germline V gene lookup returns CDR1 ENHRY and CDR2 SYGVKD. The CDR3 sequence is 16 residues long. V lost 6 bases, J lost 5 bases, and 19 bases lay in between. The CDR3 DNA follows: TGTGCCATCAGGCCGACCCCGAGGGTAGGGACCGGGGAGCTGTTTTTT. Translation: CAIRPTPRVGTGELFF.